One and the same sample provided the 26 T cell receptor beta chains below, sequenced in a study of T-cell memory formation after mild COVID-19. TCRdb re-analysed the 5' RACE reads in MiXCR, keeping a single row per CDR3 protein. In the table there are about 600,000 distinct CDR3 sequences, less than 25% of which are singletons. Sample: PBMCs or a T cell subset sorted from them (not recorded which). These receptors were taken from an adult woman who had mild COVID-19 (a few samples of this study predate the infection). Cell type and time point are not known.

J is TRBJ1-5 and V is TRBV12-5; D remains unclear. The length of the CDR3 is 15 residues. The V and J ends lost 0 bases and 2 bases respectively, with 8 bases between them. Germline V CDR1 and CDR2: LGHNT, FRNRAP. The CDR3 DNA reads TGTGCTAGTGGTTTGGTGGCTATGGGCAATCAGCCCCAGCATTTT. As protein: CASGLVAMGNQPQHF. Supplemented by reference TRBV12-5 and TRBJ1-5, the full variable domain reads DARVTQTPRHKVTEMGQEVTMRCQPILGHNTVFWYRQTMMQGLELLAYFRNRAPLDDSGMPKDRFSAEMPDATLATLKIQPSEPRDSAVYFCASGLVAMGNQPQHFGDGTRLSIL.

This rearrangement joins TRBV29-1 to TRBJ1-1, with D maybe TRBD1 (5 bases). The CDR3 is made up of 13 amino acids. Germline V CDR1 and CDR2: SQVTM, ANQGSEA. The V end lost 7 bases, the J end lost 1 base, and 13 bases lay between the germline ends. The chain's CDR3 is CSARQPSNTEAFF. Here the CDR3 DNA reads TGCAGCGCCCGACAGCCGTCGAACACTGAAGCTTTCTTT. Based on the CDR3 plus reference TRBV29-1 and TRBJ1-1, the full variable domain is SAVISQKPSRDICQRGTSLTIQCQVDSQVTMMFWYRQQPGQSLTLIATANQGSEATYESGFVIDKFPISRPNLTFSTLTVSNMSPEDSSIYLCSARQPSNTEAFFGQGTRLTVV.

As DNA, the CDR3 is TGTGCCAGCAGCACGTCGTGGGCGGGAGGGCAGTTCTTC. This gives the protein CASSTSWAGGQFF. The chain recombines TRBV7-9 with TRBJ2-1, with 8 bases matching TRBD2. Germline assignment: CDR1 SEHNR and CDR2 FQNEAQ (reference sequence). V lost 5 bases and J lost 12; bases outside the gene matches: 9. The CDR3 is 13 residues long.

This clonotype was seen a few times. V usage is TRBV4-2 and J usage is TRBJ1-2; no definite D call. Trimming removed 0 bases from V and 2 bases from J, with 16 bases in between. The CDR3 consists of 17 residues. CDR1 LGHNA and CDR2 YNFKEQ come from the germline V gene. The CDR3 nucleotides read TGTGCCAGCAGCCAAGATTCCAGCGCTGGCCCAAACTATGGCTACACCTTC. It encodes CASSQDSSAGPNYGYTF.

The sample holds a few counts of this clonotype. V and J are TRBV2 and TRBJ2-6, with D tentatively TRBD2 (7 bases). The CDR3 spans 16 residues. The germline V and J ends were trimmed by 3 bases and 2 bases, with 11 bases remaining between them. Germline CDR1 and CDR2: SNHLY and FYNNEI. The CDR3 DNA reads as TGTGCCAGCAGTGAGGGGGGGCTTACTGGGGCCAACGTCCTGACTTTC. It translates to CASSEGGLTGANVLTF.

The genes are TRBV11-3 and TRBJ1-6; D gene ambiguous. There are 13 residues in the CDR3. Germline V gene lookup returns CDR1 SGHNT and CDR2 YENEEA. Trimming removed 1 base from V and 10 bases from J, with 8 bases in between. The CDR3 spells CASSLGRTSPLHF. The CDR3 DNA follows: TGTGCCAGCAGCTTAGGAAGGACCTCACCCCTCCACTTT.

The V call is TRBV7-9, the J call TRBJ1-2; 9 nucleotides line up with TRBD1. V trimming: 5 bases; J trimming: 0 bases; junction bases outside the gene matches: 7. The CDR3 covers 16 residues. Germline assignment: CDR1 SEHNR and CDR2 FQNEAQ (reference sequence). As DNA, the CDR3 is TGTGCCAGCAGCCCGGGACAGGGAATAACTAACTATGGCTACACCTTC. Protein sequence: CASSPGQGITNYGYTF.

Only a few counts were recorded for this clonotype. This rearrangement joins TRBV4-1 to TRBJ2-3; 12 nucleotides agree with TRBD2. V gave up 0 bases and J gave up 2 bases; unmatched junction bases: 6. The CDR3 totals 18 residues. Germline loops: CDR1 MGHRA, CDR2 YSYEKL. The CDR3 DNA is TGCGCCAGCAGCCAAGATCGGGCTAGCGGGGGGGACACAGATACGCAGTATTTT. Its translation is CASSQDRASGGDTDTQYF.

The chain's CDR3 is CASSLRGPEAFF. CDR3 nucleotide sequence: TGTGCCAGCAGCTTACGAGGACCTGAAGCTTTCTTT. The chain couples TRBV7-2 to TRBJ1-1; D gene ambiguous. The length of the CDR3 is 12 residues. V was pared by 2 bases and J by 6 bases, with 7 bases between. Germline CDR1 is SGHTA and CDR2 is FQGNSA.

This clonotype has a handful of counts. This rearrangement joins TRBV7-6 to TRBJ2-5; 10 positions agree with TRBD1. Trimming removed 1 base from V and 2 bases from J; junction bases left unmatched: 7. Germline V gene data show CDR1 as SGHVS and CDR2 as FNYEAQ. The CDR3 spans 17 residues. The CDR3 loop reads CASSLEGGQGGQETQYF. CDR3 DNA: TGTGCCAGCAGCTTAGAGGGTGGACAGGGGGGACAAGAGACCCAGTACTTC.

This clonotype occurred a few times. The V and J genes are TRBV5-1 and TRBJ1-2, with 7 nucleotides matching TRBD1. The CDR3 runs 13 residues. The trim removed 2 bases at V and 7 bases at J, leaving 5 bases unmatched. Germline-derived CDR1 and CDR2 are SGHRS and YFSETQ. In DNA form, the CDR3 reads TGCGCCAGCAGCTTAGAGGGGGCGGTTGGCTACACCTTC. Translated, it gives CASSLEGAVGYTF.

This clonotype was counted a few times. This sequence joins TRBV7-6 and TRBJ2-7; D might be TRBD1 (5 bases). CDR3 length: 15 residues. V lost 5 bases and J lost 5, with 19 bases in between. The germline CDR1 and CDR2 sequences are SGHVS and FNYEAQ. CDR3 coding DNA: TGTGCCAGCAGCCAAGCCGACAGTCTCCGGGACGAGCAGTACTTC. Translated, it gives CASSQADSLRDEQYF.

This clonotype has only a few counts. The CDR3, as DNA: TGTGCCAGCAGCTTCGGCGGTCCGAACACCGGGGAGCTGTTTTTT. Its protein product is CASSFGGPNTGELFF. This chain joins TRBV5-4 and TRBJ2-2; D remains ambiguous. Germline V lookup: CDR1 SGHNT, CDR2 YYREEE (reference sequence). V lost 2 bases and J lost 0, with 8 bases in between. This CDR3 has 15 residues.

This rearrangement joins TRBV3-1 to TRBJ1-2; D remains ambiguous. Germline-derived CDR1 and CDR2 are LGHDT and YNNKEL (reference sequence). The CDR3 loop spans 12 amino acids. Trimming took off 3 bases at V and 1 base at J, with 3 bases between the two ends. The CDR3 reads CASSQINYGYTF. In DNA form, the CDR3 reads TGTGCCAGCAGCCAGATTAACTATGGCTACACCTTC. Filled out from reference TRBV3-1 and TRBJ1-2, the complete variable domain reads DTAVSQTPKYLVTQMGNDKSIKCEQNLGHDTMYWYKQDSKKFLKIMFSYNNKELIINETVPNRFSPKSPDKAHLNLHINSLELGDSAVYFCASSQINYGYTFGSGTRLTVV.

This clonotype was seen only a few times. The chain carries TRBV5-1 and TRBJ1-3, with 8 bases fitting TRBD1. V dropped 7 bases and J dropped 3; count of bases not matched to a gene: 3. The CDR3 sequence is 13 residues long. The germline gives CDR1 SGHRS, CDR2 YFSETQ. The CDR3 DNA reads as TGCGCCAGCTGGACAGGGATTGGAAACACCATATATTTT. This sequence encodes CASWTGIGNTIYF.

The chain carries TRBV4-3 and TRBJ2-1, with TRBD2 as a possible D gene (5 bases). Germline V gene lookup returns CDR1 LGHNA and CDR2 YSLEER. The CDR3 spans 17 residues. Trimming took off 4 bases at V and 0 bases at J, with 16 bases between the two ends. The CDR3 spells CASSPGLGTSSYNEQFF. As DNA, the CDR3 is TGCGCCAGCAGCCCCGGACTTGGTACGAGCTCCTACAATGAGCAGTTCTTC.

This clonotype was counted between two and nine times. This chain links TRBV12-3 or TRBV12-4 with TRBJ2-7; 11 positions match TRBD2. The CDR3 length is 15 residues. The J segment lost 3 bases and the V segment lost 6 bases, leaving 7 bases of the junction unmatched. CDR3 protein: CASSISGRAIYEQYF. The CDR3 bases are TGTGCCAGCAGCATTAGCGGGAGGGCGATCTACGAGCAGTACTTC.

This clonotype was seen more than once but under ten times. J is TRBJ1-5 and V is TRBV20-1; D is unclear. V lost 3 bases and J lost 12, with 18 bases in between. The CDR3 runs to 13 residues. Looked up from germline, CDR1 is DFQATT and CDR2 is SNEGSKA (reference sequence). In DNA form, the CDR3 reads TGCAGTGCTAGCAGCGGGGTGCTGGGAAACCAGCATTTT. This encodes CSASSGVLGNQHF.

This clonotype has more than one count but fewer than ten. The chain employs TRBV19 and TRBJ1-4; the D is unclear. Germline V gene data show CDR1 as LNHDA and CDR2 as SQIVND (reference sequence). The length of the CDR3 is 16 residues. Trimming removed 2 bases at V and 0 bases at J, with 10 bases between. The CDR3 bases are TGTGCCAGTAGTATATCATACGGAGCAACTAATGAAAAACTGTTTTTT. Translating it yields CASSISYGATNEKLFF.

This chain joins TRBV13 and TRBJ2-1, with TRBD2 as a possible D gene (5 bases). The CDR3 has 12 residues. Germline assignment: CDR1 PRHDT and CDR2 FYEKMQ (reference sequence). The V end lost 7 bases, the J end lost 5 bases, and 9 bases lay between the germline ends. CDR3 bases: TGTGCCAGCATGGAGGAGAACAATGAGCAGTTCTTC. Amino acids: CASMEENNEQFF.

V usage is TRBV4-1 and J usage is TRBJ1-2; 10 bases fit TRBD1. The CDR3 loop spans 15 amino acids. V was clipped by 4 bases and J by 4 bases; unmatched bases: 6. Germline CDR1 MGHRA, CDR2 YSYEKL. This CDR3 reads CASSPLGTGVYGYTF. In DNA form, the CDR3 reads TGCGCCAGCAGCCCTCTCGGGACAGGGGTCTATGGCTACACCTTC.

The J gene is TRBJ2-1, the V gene TRBV5-1, with 8 bases aligning to TRBD2. V was pared by 6 bases and J by 0 bases, with 5 bases of the junction left unmatched. This CDR3 is built from 15 residues. The germline gives CDR1 SGHRS, CDR2 YFSETQ. The CDR3 DNA reads TGCGCCAGCACTCGGGAGGGGAGCTCCTACAATGAGCAGTTCTTC. Residues: CASTREGSSYNEQFF.

This clonotype was detected a few times. This chain links TRBV12-3 or TRBV12-4 with TRBJ1-5; a weak D match, TRBD1 (6 bases). Trimming cost V 6 bases and J 1 base, with 28 bases left between them. The CDR3 is 20 amino acids. Here the CDR3 reads CASSLGPGHDRIRSNQPQHF. The CDR3 DNA is TGTGCCAGCAGCTTGGGACCGGGACACGACAGAATAAGAAGCAATCAGCCCCAGCATTTT.

The chain has TRBV19 and TRBJ1-2; D unresolved. V lost 4 bases, J lost 2 bases, and 14 bases lay in between. CDR3 length: 15 amino acids. Per germline, CDR1 LNHDA and CDR2 SQIVND (reference sequence). The CDR3 region is CASSNWAGGNYGYTF. CDR3 coding DNA: TGTGCCAGTAGTAATTGGGCAGGCGGGAACTATGGCTACACCTTC.

The J gene is TRBJ2-2, the V gene TRBV4-2; D might be TRBD1 or TRBD2, each matching 5 bases. This CDR3 spans 15 amino acids. CDR1 is LGHNA, CDR2 YNFKEQ, per germline. Deletions cut 3 bases from V and 0 bases from J, with 8 bases between. CDR3 protein: CASSQQGPNTGELFF. CDR3 DNA: TGTGCCAGCAGCCAGCAGGGACCGAACACCGGGGAGCTGTTTTTT.

At least ten counts were recorded for this clonotype. An end of the junction differs from the germline gene, which may be a read error. DNA for the CDR3: TGTGCCAGCAGAAAAGGAGGACTGAAAACTGAAGCTTTCTTT. This translates into CASRKGGLKTEAFF. The rearrangement links TRBV11-2 to TRBJ1-1; D is unclear. Germline lookup yields CDR1 SGHAT and CDR2 FQNNGV. The CDR3 runs 14 residues. The whole variable domain, filled in from reference TRBV11-2 and TRBJ1-1, reads EAGVAQSPRYKIIEKRQSVAFWCNPISGHATLYWYQQILGQGPKLLIQFQNNGVVDDSQLPKDRFSAERLKGVDSTLKIQPAKLEDSAVYLCASRKGGLKTEAFFGQGTRLTVV.